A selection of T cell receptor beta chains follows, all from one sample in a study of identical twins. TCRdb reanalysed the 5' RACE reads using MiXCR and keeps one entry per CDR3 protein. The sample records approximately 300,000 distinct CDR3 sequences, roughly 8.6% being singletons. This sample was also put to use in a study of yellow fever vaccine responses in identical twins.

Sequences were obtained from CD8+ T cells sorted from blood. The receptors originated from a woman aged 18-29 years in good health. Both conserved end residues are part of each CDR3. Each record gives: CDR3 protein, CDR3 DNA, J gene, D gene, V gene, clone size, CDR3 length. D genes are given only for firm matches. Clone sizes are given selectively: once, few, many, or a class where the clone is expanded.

CDR3aa: CASSQDSSRDTQYF; CDR3nt: TGTGCCAGCAGCCAAGATTCGAGCAGGGATACGCAGTATTTT; j_gene: TRBJ2-3; d_gene: NA; v_gene: TRBV3-1; abundance: many; len: 14
CDR3aa: CASSQLQGEPNYEQYF; CDR3nt: TGCGCCAGCAGCCAGCTACAGGGGGAGCCCAACTACGAGCAGTACTTC; j_gene: TRBJ2-7; d_gene: TRBD1; v_gene: TRBV4-1; abundance: many; len: 16
CDR3aa: CASSQGRDTEAFF; CDR3nt: TGCGCCAGCAGCCAGGGTCGGGACACTGAAGCTTTCTTT; j_gene: TRBJ1-1; d_gene: NA; v_gene: TRBV4-3; abundance: NA; len: 13
CDR3aa: CASPRYGGKFADTQYF; CDR3nt: TGTGCCTCTCCAAGGTATGGGGGGAAATTCGCGGATACGCAGTATTTT; j_gene: TRBJ2-3; d_gene: NA; v_gene: TRBV24-1; abundance: NA; len: 16
CDR3aa: CASSFGTSEAFF; CDR3nt: TGTGCCAGCAGTTTTGGGACATCGGAAGCTTTCTTT; j_gene: TRBJ1-1; d_gene: NA; v_gene: TRBV12-3/TRBV12-4; abundance: many; len: 12
CDR3aa: CAISEWDSIQPQHF; CDR3nt: TGTGCCATCAGTGAGTGGGACAGTATTCAGCCCCAGCATTTT; j_gene: TRBJ1-5; d_gene: TRBD1; v_gene: TRBV10-3; abundance: once; len: 14
CDR3aa: CASRTSQDTQYF; CDR3nt: TGTGCCAGCAGAACTTCGCAAGATACGCAGTATTTT; j_gene: TRBJ2-3; d_gene: NA; v_gene: TRBV6-5; abundance: NA; len: 12
CDR3aa: CSVTRDSEAFF; CDR3nt: TGCAGCGTTACCCGGGACAGTGAAGCTTTCTTT; j_gene: TRBJ1-1; d_gene: TRBD1; v_gene: TRBV29-1; abundance: many; len: 11
CDR3aa: CSARDPEGLVGVNEQYF; CDR3nt: TGCAGTGCTAGAGACCCGGAGGGACTAGTAGGGGTAAACGAGCAGTACTTC; j_gene: TRBJ2-7; d_gene: TRBD2; v_gene: TRBV20-1; abundance: NA; len: 17
CDR3aa: CATSRDWGNTDTQYF; CDR3nt: TGTGCCACCAGCAGAGATTGGGGGAACACAGATACGCAGTATTTT; j_gene: TRBJ2-3; d_gene: NA; v_gene: TRBV15; abundance: few; len: 15
CDR3aa: CSDLRGTGAFF; CDR3nt: TGCAGCGACCTCAGGGGAACGGGAGCTTTCTTT; j_gene: TRBJ1-1; d_gene: NA; v_gene: TRBV29-1; abundance: few; len: 11
CDR3aa: CASSPGGPSNGELFF; CDR3nt: TGTGCCAGCAGCCCGGGGGGGCCATCGAACGGGGAGCTGTTTTTT; j_gene: TRBJ2-2; d_gene: TRBD2; v_gene: TRBV9; abundance: NA; len: 15
CDR3aa: CASSSRETYEQYF; CDR3nt: TGTGCCAGCAGCTCCAGGGAAACCTACGAGCAGTACTTC; j_gene: TRBJ2-7; d_gene: NA; v_gene: TRBV11-1; abundance: many; len: 13
CDR3aa: CSVHPAQGGSYNEQFF; CDR3nt: TGCAGCGTCCACCCTGCGCAGGGAGGTTCCTACAATGAGCAGTTCTTC; j_gene: TRBJ2-1; d_gene: NA; v_gene: TRBV29-1; abundance: many; len: 16
CDR3aa: CASSFQDRVGYTF; CDR3nt: TGTGCCAGCAGTTTTCAGGACCGAGTTGGCTACACCTTC; j_gene: TRBJ1-2; d_gene: NA; v_gene: TRBV12-3/TRBV12-4; abundance: NA; len: 13
CDR3aa: CASRDGLAGGEQFF; CDR3nt: TGTGCCAGCAGGGACGGACTAGCGGGGGGTGAGCAGTTCTTC; j_gene: TRBJ2-1; d_gene: TRBD2; v_gene: TRBV7-9; abundance: NA; len: 14
CDR3aa: CASSSTGTGGETQYF; CDR3nt: TGTGCCAGCAGCTCGACCGGGACAGGGGGCGAGACCCAGTACTTC; j_gene: TRBJ2-5; d_gene: TRBD1; v_gene: TRBV5-6; abundance: few; len: 15
CDR3aa: CASSTIPGGGFDNEQFF; CDR3nt: TGTGCCAGTAGTACAATTCCAGGTGGTGGGTTTGACAATGAGCAGTTCTTC; j_gene: TRBJ2-1; d_gene: NA; v_gene: TRBV19; abundance: few; len: 17
CDR3aa: CASSHPEAGTDTQYF; CDR3nt: TGCGCCAGCAGCCACCCGGAGGCAGGCACAGATACGCAGTATTTT; j_gene: TRBJ2-3; d_gene: NA; v_gene: TRBV5-1; abundance: many; len: 15
CDR3aa: CATSREGLAYGEQFF; CDR3nt: TGTGCCACCAGCAGAGAGGGACTAGCGTATGGTGAGCAGTTCTTC; j_gene: TRBJ2-1; d_gene: TRBD2; v_gene: TRBV15; abundance: few; len: 15
CDR3aa: CASSFQGGETQYF; CDR3nt: TGTGCCAGCAGTTTCCAGGGGGGCGAGACCCAGTACTTC; j_gene: TRBJ2-5; d_gene: NA; v_gene: TRBV28; abundance: few; len: 13
CDR3aa: CASSFFGTGSYEQYF; CDR3nt: TGTGCCAGCAGCTTCTTCGGGACAGGGTCCTACGAGCAGTACTTC; j_gene: TRBJ2-7; d_gene: TRBD1; v_gene: TRBV28; abundance: many; len: 15
CDR3aa: CNARDVGREQYF; CDR3nt: TGCAATGCTAGAGATGTAGGGCGGGAGCAGTACTTC; j_gene: TRBJ2-7; d_gene: NA; v_gene: TRBV20-1; abundance: NA; len: 12
CDR3aa: CASSRPWRGGTDTQYF; CDR3nt: TGTGCCAGCAGCCGCCCCTGGCGGGGGGGGACAGATACGCAGTATTTT; j_gene: TRBJ2-3; d_gene: TRBD2; v_gene: TRBV3-1; abundance: NA; len: 16
CDR3aa: CASSFETSGYEQYF; CDR3nt: TGCGCCAGCAGCTTCGAGACTAGCGGCTACGAGCAGTACTTC; j_gene: TRBJ2-7; d_gene: TRBD2; v_gene: TRBV5-1; abundance: many; len: 14
CDR3aa: CASSLKTGRTDTQYF; CDR3nt: TGTGCCAGCAGCCTAAAGACAGGGCGCACAGATACGCAGTATTTT; j_gene: TRBJ2-3; d_gene: TRBD1; v_gene: TRBV7-9; abundance: many; len: 15
CDR3aa: CASSHPGGAEEQYF; CDR3nt: TGTGCCAGCAGTCACCCCGGGGGCGCGGAAGAGCAGTACTTC; j_gene: TRBJ2-7; d_gene: NA; v_gene: TRBV6-2/TRBV6-3; abundance: NA; len: 14
CDR3aa: CASSQTSTDYYGYTF; CDR3nt: TGTGCCAGCAGCCAGACTTCGACAGATTACTATGGCTACACCTTC; j_gene: TRBJ1-2; d_gene: NA; v_gene: TRBV7-9; abundance: few; len: 15
CDR3aa: CASSSGTESSYEQYF; CDR3nt: TGTGCCAGCAGTTCCGGGACAGAGAGCTCCTACGAGCAGTACTTC; j_gene: TRBJ2-7; d_gene: TRBD1; v_gene: TRBV27; abundance: NA; len: 15
CDR3aa: CASSLGAGGPTDTQYF; CDR3nt: TGTGCCAGCAGCTTAGGAGCGGGAGGGCCAACAGATACGCAGTATTTT; j_gene: TRBJ2-3; d_gene: TRBD2; v_gene: TRBV7-2; abundance: NA; len: 16
CDR3aa: CASSEGYGTDTQYF; CDR3nt: TGTGCCAGCAGTGAAGGGTACGGCACAGATACGCAGTATTTT; j_gene: TRBJ2-3; d_gene: NA; v_gene: TRBV25-1; abundance: few; len: 14
CDR3aa: CASTETGDWSYEQYF; CDR3nt: TGTGCCAGCACCGAAACAGGAGACTGGTCCTACGAGCAGTACTTC; j_gene: TRBJ2-7; d_gene: NA; v_gene: TRBV12-3/TRBV12-4; abundance: many; len: 15
CDR3aa: CAIMDTDTQYF; CDR3nt: TGTGCCATCATGGACACAGATACGCAGTATTTT; j_gene: TRBJ2-3; d_gene: NA; v_gene: TRBV10-3; abundance: few; len: 11
CDR3aa: CASSELGGAGTGELFF; CDR3nt: TGTGCCAGCAGTGAATTGGGTGGGGCGGGGACCGGGGAGCTGTTTTTT; j_gene: TRBJ2-2; d_gene: NA; v_gene: TRBV25-1; abundance: few; len: 16
CDR3aa: CASSQEGSGITDTQYF; CDR3nt: TGCGCCAGCAGCCAAGAAGGTAGCGGGATCACAGATACGCAGTATTTT; j_gene: TRBJ2-3; d_gene: TRBD2; v_gene: TRBV4-3; abundance: NA; len: 16
CDR3aa: CASSHGGTSGPYEQYF; CDR3nt: TGCGCCAGCAGCCACGGTGGGACTAGCGGCCCCTACGAGCAGTACTTC; j_gene: TRBJ2-7; d_gene: TRBD2; v_gene: TRBV4-3; abundance: NA; len: 16
CDR3aa: CASSLRGGEYEQYF; CDR3nt: TGCGCCAGCAGCTTGCGCGGGGGGGAGTACGAGCAGTACTTC; j_gene: TRBJ2-7; d_gene: TRBD2; v_gene: TRBV5-1; abundance: many; len: 14
CDR3aa: CASRLQGAKGYTF; CDR3nt: TGTGCCAGCAGATTACAGGGGGCCAAGGGCTACACCTTC; j_gene: TRBJ1-2; d_gene: TRBD1; v_gene: TRBV28; abundance: NA; len: 13
CDR3aa: CASGPVGEQFF; CDR3nt: TGTGCCAGCGGCCCCGTCGGTGAGCAGTTCTTC; j_gene: TRBJ2-1; d_gene: NA; v_gene: TRBV9; abundance: NA; len: 11
CDR3aa: CASSSSPGPLYEQYF; CDR3nt: TGTGCCAGCAGCTCGTCACCGGGACCGCTGTACGAGCAGTACTTC; j_gene: TRBJ2-7; d_gene: NA; v_gene: TRBV7-2; abundance: few; len: 15
CDR3aa: CATAGGDSNQPQHF; CDR3nt: TGTGCCACCGCAGGGGGAGATAGCAATCAGCCCCAGCATTTT; j_gene: TRBJ1-5; d_gene: TRBD1; v_gene: TRBV15; abundance: few; len: 14
CDR3aa: CASSLRQRGTDTQYF; CDR3nt: TGTGCCAGCAGCTTAAGACAGCGGGGCACAGATACGCAGTATTTT; j_gene: TRBJ2-3; d_gene: NA; v_gene: TRBV13; abundance: many; len: 15
CDR3aa: CASSYRDSYEQYF; CDR3nt: TGTGCCAGCAGCTACCGGGACTCCTACGAGCAGTACTTC; j_gene: TRBJ2-7; d_gene: NA; v_gene: TRBV7-9; abundance: many; len: 13
CDR3aa: CASSLESSGGGRELFF; CDR3nt: TGTGCCAGCAGCTTGGAGAGTTCAGGGGGTGGCCGGGAGCTGTTTTTT; j_gene: TRBJ2-2; d_gene: TRBD1; v_gene: TRBV5-5; abundance: many; len: 16
CDR3aa: CASSWTSGSNEQFF; CDR3nt: TGTGCCAGCAGTTGGACTAGCGGGTCGAATGAGCAGTTCTTC; j_gene: TRBJ2-1; d_gene: TRBD2; v_gene: TRBV12-3/TRBV12-4; abundance: many; len: 14
CDR3aa: CASSELGDGATDEQYF; CDR3nt: TGTGCCAGCAGTGAATTGGGCGACGGCGCCACCGACGAGCAGTACTTC; j_gene: TRBJ2-7; d_gene: NA; v_gene: TRBV25-1; abundance: NA; len: 16
CDR3aa: CASSLADRGYTEAFF; CDR3nt: TGTGCCAGCAGCTTAGCGGACAGGGGATACACTGAAGCTTTCTTT; j_gene: TRBJ1-1; d_gene: TRBD1; v_gene: TRBV7-9; abundance: few; len: 15
CDR3aa: CSARDLGGVREQFF; CDR3nt: TGCAGTGCTAGAGATCTTGGGGGCGTGCGTGAGCAGTTCTTC; j_gene: TRBJ2-1; d_gene: NA; v_gene: TRBV20-1; abundance: NA; len: 14
CDR3aa: CASSEFGSPYNEQFF; CDR3nt: TGTGCCAGCAGCGAATTCGGGAGCCCCTACAATGAGCAGTTCTTC; j_gene: TRBJ2-1; d_gene: NA; v_gene: TRBV11-3; abundance: once; len: 15
CDR3aa: CASSLGTNYGYTF; CDR3nt: TGCGCCAGCAGCTTAGGGACTAACTATGGCTACACCTTC; j_gene: TRBJ1-2; d_gene: NA; v_gene: TRBV5-1; abundance: many; len: 13
CDR3aa: CASSYQSGYNEQFF; CDR3nt: TGTGCCAGCAGTTATCAGTCCGGCTACAATGAGCAGTTCTTC; j_gene: TRBJ2-1; d_gene: NA; v_gene: TRBV6-2/TRBV6-3; abundance: NA; len: 14
CDR3aa: CSARDQSGRAGSTDTQYF; CDR3nt: TGCAGTGCTAGAGATCAAAGCGGGAGGGCCGGAAGCACAGATACGCAGTATTTT; j_gene: TRBJ2-3; d_gene: TRBD2; v_gene: TRBV20-1; abundance: few; len: 18
CDR3aa: CASSQDGANEQFF; CDR3nt: TGCGCCAGCAGCCAAGACGGGGCTAATGAGCAGTTCTTC; j_gene: TRBJ2-1; d_gene: NA; v_gene: TRBV4-3; abundance: few; len: 13